Sequencing of this T cell receptor (beta chain) was carried out in a study of blood T cells in healthy people across ages. At the level of the study: Capture via template switching afforded approximately one barcoded beta molecule per two T cells.

Study-level points and caveats: A strong correlation between TCR beta diversity and naive T cell percentage was seen.

This CDR3 has 15 residues. CDR1 and CDR2 (germline): LGHNA, YSLEER. Trimming left V 0 bases short and J 6 bases short, with 14 bases between. Primers used in a second PCR of roughly 7 to 11 cycles were a sample-barcoded 5' primer and a J-beta primer mix. TCRdb re-called the 5' RACE reads through MiXCR, storing one row per CDR3 protein. The sample lists 650,000 to 700,000 distinct CDR3 sequences; approximately 31% were seen once. Remarks on this clonotype: Antigen: not known.

Source material: blood. The chain links TRBV4-3 to TRBJ1-2; TRBD1 is a possible D gene (6 bases). This TCR came from an elderly woman in good health. The CDR3 region has the DNA TGCGCCAGCAGCCAAGAGGAGGGGAGGGGGGATGGCTACACCTTC. This translates into CASSQEEGRGDGYTF.